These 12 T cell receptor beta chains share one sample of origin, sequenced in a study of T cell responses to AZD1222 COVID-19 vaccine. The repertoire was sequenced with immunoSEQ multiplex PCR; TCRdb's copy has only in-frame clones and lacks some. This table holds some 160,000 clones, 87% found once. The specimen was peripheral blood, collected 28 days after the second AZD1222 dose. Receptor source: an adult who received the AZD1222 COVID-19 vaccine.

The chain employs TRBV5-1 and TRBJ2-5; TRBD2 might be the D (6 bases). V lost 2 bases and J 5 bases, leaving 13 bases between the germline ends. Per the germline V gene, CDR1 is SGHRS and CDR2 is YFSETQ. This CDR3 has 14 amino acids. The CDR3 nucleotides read TGCGCCAGCAGCTTTCTCGGGGGTGGGGAGACCCAGTACTTC. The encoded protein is CASSFLGGGETQYF.

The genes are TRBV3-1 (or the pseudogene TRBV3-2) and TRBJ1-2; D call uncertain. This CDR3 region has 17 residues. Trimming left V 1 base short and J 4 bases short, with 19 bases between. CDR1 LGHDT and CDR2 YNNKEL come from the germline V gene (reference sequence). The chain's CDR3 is CASSQGGADGSAYGYTF. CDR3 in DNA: TGTGCCAGCAGCCAAGGGGGAGCTGATGGGTCGGCCTATGGCTACACCTTC.

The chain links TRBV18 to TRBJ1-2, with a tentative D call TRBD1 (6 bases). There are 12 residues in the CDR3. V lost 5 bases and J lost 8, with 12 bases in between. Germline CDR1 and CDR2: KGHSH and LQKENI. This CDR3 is CASSAQGQGYTF. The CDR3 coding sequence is TGTGCCAGCTCAGCGCAGGGGCAAGGCTACACCTTC.

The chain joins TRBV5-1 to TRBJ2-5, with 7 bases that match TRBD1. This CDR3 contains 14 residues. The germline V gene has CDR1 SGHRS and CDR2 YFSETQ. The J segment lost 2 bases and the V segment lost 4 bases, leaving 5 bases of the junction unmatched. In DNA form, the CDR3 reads TGCGCCAGCAGCCCGGGACAGCCACAAGAGACCCAGTACTTC. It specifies CASSPGQPQETQYF.

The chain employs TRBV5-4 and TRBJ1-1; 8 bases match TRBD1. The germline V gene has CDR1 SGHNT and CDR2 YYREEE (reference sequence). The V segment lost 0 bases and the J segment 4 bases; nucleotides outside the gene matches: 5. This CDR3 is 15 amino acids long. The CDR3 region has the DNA TGTGCCAGCAGCTTGGTCAACAGGGGGGCCACTGAAGCTTTCTTT. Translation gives CASSLVNRGATEAFF.

The CDR3 loop reads CASTTRWEVSEAFF. The CDR3 DNA sequence: TGTGCCAGCACAACTCGTTGGGAGGTCTCAGAAGCTTTCTTT. The chain recombines TRBV2 with TRBJ1-1; D ambiguous. CDR3 size: 14 residues. V lost 7 bases to trimming and J lost 8 bases, with 20 bases between them. The germline V gene encodes CDR1 SNHLY and CDR2 FYNNEI.

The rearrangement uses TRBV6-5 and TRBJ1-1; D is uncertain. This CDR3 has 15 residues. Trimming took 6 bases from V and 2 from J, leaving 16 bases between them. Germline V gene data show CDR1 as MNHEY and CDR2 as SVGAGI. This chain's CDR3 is CASSPRTLFNTEAFF. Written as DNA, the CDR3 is TGTGCCAGCAGCCCCCGGACTCTTTTTAACACTGAAGCTTTCTTT.

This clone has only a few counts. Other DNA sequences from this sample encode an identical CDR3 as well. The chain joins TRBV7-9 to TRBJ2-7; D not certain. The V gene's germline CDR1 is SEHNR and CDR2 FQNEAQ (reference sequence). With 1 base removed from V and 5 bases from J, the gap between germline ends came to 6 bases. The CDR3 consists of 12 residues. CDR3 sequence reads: CASSLGRDEQYF. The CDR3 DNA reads TGTGCCAGCAGCTTAGGGCGAGACGAGCAGTACTTC.

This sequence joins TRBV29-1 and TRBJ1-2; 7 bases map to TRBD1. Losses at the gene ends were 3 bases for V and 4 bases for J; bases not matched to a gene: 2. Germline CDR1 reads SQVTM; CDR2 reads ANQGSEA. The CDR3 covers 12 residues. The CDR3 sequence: CSVEGQIYGYTF. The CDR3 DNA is TGCAGCGTTGAGGGACAGATCTATGGCTACACCTTC.

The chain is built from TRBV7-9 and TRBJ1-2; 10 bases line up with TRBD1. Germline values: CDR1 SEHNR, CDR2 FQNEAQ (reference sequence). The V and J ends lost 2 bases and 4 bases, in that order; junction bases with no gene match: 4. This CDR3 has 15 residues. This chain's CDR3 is CASSLKGQGFYGYTF. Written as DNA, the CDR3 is TGTGCCAGCAGCTTAAAGGGACAGGGGTTCTATGGCTACACCTTC. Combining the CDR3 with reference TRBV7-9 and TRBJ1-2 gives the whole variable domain DTGVSQNPRHKITKRGQNVTFRCDPISEHNRLYWYRQTLGQGPEFLTYFQNEAQLEKSRLLSDRFSAERPKGSFSTLEIQRTEQGDSAMYLCASSLKGQGFYGYTFGSGTRLTVV.

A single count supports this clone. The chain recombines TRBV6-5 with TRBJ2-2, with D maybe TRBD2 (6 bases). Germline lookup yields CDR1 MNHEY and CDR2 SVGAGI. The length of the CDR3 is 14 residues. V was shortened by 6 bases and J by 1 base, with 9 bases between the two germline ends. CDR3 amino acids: CASSLGLNTGELFF. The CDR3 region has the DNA TGTGCCAGCAGCCTGGGACTGAACACCGGGGAGCTGTTTTTT.

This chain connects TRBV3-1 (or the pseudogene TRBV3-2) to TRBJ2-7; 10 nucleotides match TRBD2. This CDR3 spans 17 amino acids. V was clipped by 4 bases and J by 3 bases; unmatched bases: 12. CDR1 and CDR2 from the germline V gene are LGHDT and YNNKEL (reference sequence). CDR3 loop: CASSRGTSVGRGYEQYF. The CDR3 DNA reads TGTGCCAGCAGCCGGGGGACTAGCGTCGGACGGGGCTACGAGCAGTACTTC.